This TCR beta chain was sequenced for a study of blood T cell repertoires in COVID-19. Study-level background: From the United States, Italy and Spain came samples of acute and convalescent COVID-19.

TCRdb keeps only in-frame clones here, not all; method: immunoSEQ multiplex PCR. The sample yields over 150,000 clones, about 81% seen once. The CDR3 is 15 residues long. The V gene's germline CDR1 is LNHDA and CDR2 SQIVND (reference sequence). V shed 4 bases, J shed 7 bases, and the junction held 8 bases outside the gene matches. Only a few counts were recorded for this clone. Other DNA sequences in this specimen translate into the identical CDR3. The rearrangement joins TRBV19 to TRBJ1-5; 9 bases align to TRBD1. The specimen was PBMCs or T cells enriched from blood (not recorded which). This clonotype was sampled from a man aged 50 to 60 who had recovered from COVID-19. The CDR3 loop reads CASSTGQGIWQPQHF. The CDR3 bases are TGTGCCAGTAGTACCGGACAGGGGATATGGCAGCCCCAGCATTTT.